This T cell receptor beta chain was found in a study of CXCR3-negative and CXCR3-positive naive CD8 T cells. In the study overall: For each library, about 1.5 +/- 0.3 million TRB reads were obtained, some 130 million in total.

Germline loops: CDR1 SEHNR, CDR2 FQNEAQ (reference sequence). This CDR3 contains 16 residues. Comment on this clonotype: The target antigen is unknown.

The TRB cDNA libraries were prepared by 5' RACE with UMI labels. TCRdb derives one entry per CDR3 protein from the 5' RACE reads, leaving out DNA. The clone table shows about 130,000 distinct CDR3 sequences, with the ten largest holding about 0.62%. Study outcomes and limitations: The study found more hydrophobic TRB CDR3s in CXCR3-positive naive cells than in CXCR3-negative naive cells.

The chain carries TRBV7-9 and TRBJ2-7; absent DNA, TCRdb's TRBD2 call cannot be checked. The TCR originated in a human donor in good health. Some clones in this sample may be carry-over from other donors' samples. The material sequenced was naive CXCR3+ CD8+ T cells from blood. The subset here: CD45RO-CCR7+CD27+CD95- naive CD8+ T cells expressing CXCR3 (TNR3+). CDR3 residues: CASSLPGAGFPYEQYF.